What follows are 17 T cell receptor beta chains derived from one specimen sequenced in a study of T cells in localized non-small cell lung cancer. The method was immunoSEQ multiplex PCR; TCRdb's version includes in-frame clones alone and lacks a portion of them. Of about 33,000 clones in the sample, around 92% are singletons; the top ten hold roughly 1.9%. The source was peripheral blood, collected before any cancer treatment. These receptors were collected from a female donor over 55 with stage I lung adenocarcinoma.

V usage is TRBV9 and J usage is TRBJ1-1; D uncertain. Germline V gene data show CDR1 as SGDLS and CDR2 as YYNGEE. There are 15 residues in the CDR3. Trimming took off 2 bases at V and 1 base at J, with 12 bases between the two ends. As DNA, the CDR3 is TGTGCCAGCAGCGTGACGGAGAACCCGAACACTGAAGCTTTCTTT. Residues: CASSVTENPNTEAFF.

Concerning this clone itself: One end of the junction does not line up with germline, which may come from a read error. The chain couples TRBV6-5 to TRBJ2-5, with 9 nucleotides matching TRBD1. The CDR3 consists of 15 residues. Germline assignment: CDR1 MNHEY and CDR2 SVGAGI. CDR3 sequence: CASSPLTGGQKTQYF. CDR3 in DNA: TGTGCCAGCAGTCCCCTAACAGGGGGCCAAAAGACCCAGTACTTC.

This clone was observed once. The gene calls are TRBV13 and TRBJ1-1, with D hard to call. Germline V gene data show CDR1 as PRHDT and CDR2 as FYEKMQ (reference sequence). CDR3 size: 14 residues. V shed 5 bases and J shed 6 bases, with 16 bases lying between them. DNA of the CDR3: TGTGCCAGCAGCCCAGTCAACCCTCGAGCTGAAGCTTTCTTT. It is translated as CASSPVNPRAEAFF.

This clone was counted between two and nine times. This chain joins TRBV7-2 and TRBJ1-3; no clear D. CDR1 is SGHTA, CDR2 FQGNSA, per germline. The CDR3 totals 16 residues. V was shortened by 2 bases and J by 4 bases, with 15 bases between the two germline ends. The CDR3 DNA sequence: TGTGCCAGCAGCTTATCTCAGGACTCGGCCGGAAACACCATATATTTT. Translating it yields CASSLSQDSAGNTIYF. Complete variable domain (other parts from reference TRBV7-2 and TRBJ1-3): GAGVSQSPSNKVTEKGKDVELRCDPISGHTALYWYRQSLGQGLEFLIYFQGNSAPDKSGLPSDRFSAERTGGSVSTLTIQRTQQEDSAVYLCASSLSQDSAGNTIYFGEGSWLTVV.

This clone was found once. V and J are TRBV2 and TRBJ1-3; a weak D match, TRBD1 (5 bases). V was trimmed by 7 bases and J by 1 base, leaving 11 bases between them. Germline loops: CDR1 SNHLY, CDR2 FYNNEI. The CDR3 loop spans 14 amino acids. CDR3 sequence: CASTGTRSGNTIYF. CDR3 nucleotides: TGTGCCAGCACCGGGACGCGGTCTGGAAACACCATATATTTT.

The chain has TRBV18 and TRBJ1-3; no firm D call. V shed 1 base and J shed 3 bases, with 16 bases lying between them. CDR3 length equals 17 residues. The germline V gene has CDR1 KGHSH and CDR2 LQKENI. The chain's CDR3 is CASSPRNTSPLGNTIYF. In DNA, the CDR3 is TGTGCCAGCTCACCACGGAATACCTCCCCTCTTGGAAACACCATATATTTT.

The V and J genes are TRBV21-1 and TRBJ1-2; the table's TRBD1 call for D was not verified on the DNA. TRBV21-1 is reported as a pseudogene. This CDR3 region has 15 residues. In DNA, the CDR3 is TGTGCCAGCAGCGTAACCGGGACAGGGTACTATGGCTACACCTTC. This translates into CASSVTGTGYYGYTF.

The rearrangement links TRBV14 to TRBJ1-4; no clear D gene. The CDR3 spans 15 residues. V lost 5 bases, J lost 5 bases, and 15 bases lay in between. Germline loops: CDR1 SGHDN, CDR2 FVKESK. CDR3 coding DNA: TGTGCCAGCAGCTTGGGCGGGTCGGGCAATGAAAAACTGTTTTTT. Translated, it gives CASSLGGSGNEKLFF.

The gene calls are TRBV19 and TRBJ1-1, with D possibly being TRBD1 (5 bases). The ends were cut back, 1 base at V and 5 bases at J, with 11 bases in the middle. There are 14 residues in the CDR3. Looked up from germline, CDR1 is LNHDA and CDR2 is SQIVND (reference sequence). The CDR3 spells CASSIGGPGTEAFF. DNA of the CDR3: TGTGCCAGTAGTATAGGGGGCCCGGGGACTGAAGCTTTCTTT.

The gene calls are TRBV9 and TRBJ2-1; either TRBD1 or TRBD2 may supply D (6 bases each). Germline V gene data show CDR1 as SGDLS and CDR2 as YYNGEE. Trimming took off 0 bases at V and 0 bases at J, with 13 bases between the two ends. The CDR3 runs 17 residues. The CDR3 DNA reads as TGTGCCAGCAGCGTAGTTCCTCCGGGGGCCTCCTACAATGAGCAGTTCTTC. This sequence encodes CASSVVPPGASYNEQFF.

The V and J genes are TRBV28 and TRBJ1-2, with 9 positions matching TRBD1. Germline CDR1 MDHEN, CDR2 SYDVKM. V was clipped by 3 bases and J by 5 bases; unmatched bases: 1. This CDR3 is 13 amino acids long. The CDR3, as DNA: TGTGCCAGCAGTTTTGACAGGGGGTATGGCTACACCTTC. It codes for CASSFDRGYGYTF.

The chain recombines TRBV10-3 with TRBJ2-1; no reliable D call. Germline values: CDR1 ENHRY, CDR2 SYGVKD. Trimming shortened V by 2 bases and J by 7 bases, and 6 bases separated the two germline ends. CDR3 length: 12 amino acids. CDR3 DNA: TGTGCCATCAGTGAGATAACGAATGAGCAGTTCTTC. It translates to CAISEITNEQFF.

The J gene is TRBJ1-2, the V gene TRBV4-1; 7 nucleotides match TRBD1. V gave up 6 bases and J gave up 5 bases; unmatched junction bases: 12. Germline V gene lookup returns CDR1 MGHRA and CDR2 YSYEKL. The CDR3 is 15 residues long. The CDR3 bases are TGCGCCAGCAGTCCAACTGAGGGGGCTACTTATGGCTACACCTTC. Translating gives CASSPTEGATYGYTF.

CDR3 region: CASSHSPGLPSTYEQYF. In DNA, the CDR3 is TGTGCCAGCAGCCACTCTCCCGGACTGCCTAGTACCTACGAGCAGTACTTC. This sequence joins TRBV14 and TRBJ2-7, with a possible D match to TRBD2 (5 bases). V dropped 3 bases and J dropped 2 bases, with 20 bases sitting between them. Per germline, CDR1 SGHDN and CDR2 FVKESK. The CDR3 contains 17 residues.

The chain joins TRBV28 to TRBJ1-1; D is unclear. Germline V gene lookup returns CDR1 MDHEN and CDR2 SYDVKM. The CDR3 loop spans 15 amino acids. V was shortened by 3 bases and J by 5 bases, with 16 bases between the two germline ends. The CDR3, as DNA: TGTGCCAGCAGTTTGCCCGTAGGGCTGGGTACTGAAGCTTTCTTT. It codes for CASSLPVGLGTEAFF.

The chain is built from TRBV7-9 and TRBJ1-4; the D is unclear. V was clipped by 1 base and J by 8 bases, with 14 bases between them. Germline CDR1 is SEHNR and CDR2 is FQNEAQ (reference sequence). This CDR3 region has 15 residues. The CDR3 nucleotides are TGTGCCAGCAGCTTAGTCCGGGGTCAAGGCGAAAAACTGTTTTTT. Translating gives CASSLVRGQGEKLFF.

The DNA of the CDR3 is TGTGCCTGGAGTTCCAAGGACATTTATCAGCCCCAGCATTTT. It encodes CAWSSKDIYQPQHF. V is TRBV30 and J is TRBJ1-5, with D maybe TRBD1 (5 bases). The V gene's germline CDR1 is GTSNPN and CDR2 SVGIG (reference sequence). The CDR3 contains 14 residues. Trimming stripped 2 bases from V and 5 bases from J, with 13 bases between.